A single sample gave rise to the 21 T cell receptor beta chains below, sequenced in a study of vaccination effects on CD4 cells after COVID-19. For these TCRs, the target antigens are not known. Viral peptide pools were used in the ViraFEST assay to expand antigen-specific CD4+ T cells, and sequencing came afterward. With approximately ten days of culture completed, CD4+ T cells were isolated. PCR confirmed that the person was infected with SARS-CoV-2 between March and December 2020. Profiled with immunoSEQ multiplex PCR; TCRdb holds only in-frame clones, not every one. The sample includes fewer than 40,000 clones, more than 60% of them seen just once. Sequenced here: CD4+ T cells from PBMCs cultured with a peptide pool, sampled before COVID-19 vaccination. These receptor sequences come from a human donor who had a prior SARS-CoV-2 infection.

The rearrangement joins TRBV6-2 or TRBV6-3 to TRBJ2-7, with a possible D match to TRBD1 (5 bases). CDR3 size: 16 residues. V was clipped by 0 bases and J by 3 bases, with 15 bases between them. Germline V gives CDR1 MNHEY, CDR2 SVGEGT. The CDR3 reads CASSYSPLTVLYEQYF. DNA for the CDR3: TGTGCCAGCAGTTACTCGCCCCTGACAGTCCTCTACGAGCAGTACTTC.

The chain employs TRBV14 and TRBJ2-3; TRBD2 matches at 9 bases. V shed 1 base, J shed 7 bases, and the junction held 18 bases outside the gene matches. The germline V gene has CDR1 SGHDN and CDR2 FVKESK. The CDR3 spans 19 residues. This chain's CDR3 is CASSQGENWRGGTLNTQYF. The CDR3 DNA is TGTGCCAGCAGCCAAGGGGAAAATTGGCGGGGGGGTACTTTGAATACGCAGTATTTT.

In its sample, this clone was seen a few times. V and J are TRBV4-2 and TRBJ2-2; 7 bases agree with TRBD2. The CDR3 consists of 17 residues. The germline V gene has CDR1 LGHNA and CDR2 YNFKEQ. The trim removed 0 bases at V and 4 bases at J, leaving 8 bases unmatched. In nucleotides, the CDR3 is TGTGCCAGCAGCCAAGATCTGGCGGGAGTTGGCACCGGGGAGCTGTTTTTT. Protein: CASSQDLAGVGTGELFF.

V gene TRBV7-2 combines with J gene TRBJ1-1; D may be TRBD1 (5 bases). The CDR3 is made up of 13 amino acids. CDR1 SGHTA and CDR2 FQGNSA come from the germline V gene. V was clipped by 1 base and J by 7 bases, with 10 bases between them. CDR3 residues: CASSLVRDGEAFF. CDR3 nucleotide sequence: TGTGCCAGCAGCTTAGTTCGGGACGGTGAAGCTTTCTTT. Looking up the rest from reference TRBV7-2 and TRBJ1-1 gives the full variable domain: GAGVSQSPSNKVTEKGKDVELRCDPISGHTALYWYRQSLGQGLEFLIYFQGNSAPDKSGLPSDRFSAERTGGSVSTLTIQRTQQEDSAVYLCASSLVRDGEAFFGQGTRLTVV.

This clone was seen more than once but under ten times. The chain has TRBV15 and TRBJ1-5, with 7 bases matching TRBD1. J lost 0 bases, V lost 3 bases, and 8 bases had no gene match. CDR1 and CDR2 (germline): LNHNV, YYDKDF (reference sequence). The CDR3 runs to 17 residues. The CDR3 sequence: CATSSGRDSDSNQPQHF. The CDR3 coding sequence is TGTGCCACCAGCAGTGGTAGGGACAGCGATAGCAATCAGCCCCAGCATTTT.

CDR3 bases: TGTGCCAGCAGCTCCTTGACAGGTATAAGGTCAGAAGGCTACACCTTC. Translation gives CASSSLTGIRSEGYTF. This chain uses TRBV5-5 with TRBJ1-2; a possible D gene is TRBD1 (6 bases). The germline gives CDR1 SGHKS, CDR2 YYEKEE (reference sequence). The CDR3 contains 16 residues. Deletions cut 3 bases from V and 8 bases from J, with 23 bases between.

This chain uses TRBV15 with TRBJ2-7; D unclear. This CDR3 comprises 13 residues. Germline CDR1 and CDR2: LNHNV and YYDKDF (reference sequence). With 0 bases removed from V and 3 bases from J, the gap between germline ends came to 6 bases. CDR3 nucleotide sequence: TGTGCCACCAGCAGAGATCCCGACTACGAGCAGTACTTC. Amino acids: CATSRDPDYEQYF.

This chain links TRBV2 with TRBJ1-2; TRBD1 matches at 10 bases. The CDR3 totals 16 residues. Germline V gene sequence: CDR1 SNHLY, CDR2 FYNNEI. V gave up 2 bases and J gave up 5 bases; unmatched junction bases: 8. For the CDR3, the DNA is TGTGCCAGCAGTGAACGCGGGGACAGGGGAATATATGGCTACACCTTC. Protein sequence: CASSERGDRGIYGYTF.

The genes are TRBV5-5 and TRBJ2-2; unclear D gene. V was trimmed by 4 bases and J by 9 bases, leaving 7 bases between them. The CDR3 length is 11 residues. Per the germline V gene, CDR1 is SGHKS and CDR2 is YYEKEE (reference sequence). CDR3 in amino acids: CASSSEWELFF. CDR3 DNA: TGTGCCAGCAGCAGTGAATGGGAGCTGTTTTTT.

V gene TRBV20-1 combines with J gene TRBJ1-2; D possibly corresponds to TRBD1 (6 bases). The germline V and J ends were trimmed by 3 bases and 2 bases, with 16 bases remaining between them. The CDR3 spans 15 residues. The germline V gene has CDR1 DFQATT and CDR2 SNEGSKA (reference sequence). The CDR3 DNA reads TGCAGTGCTAGTTTCAGGGGTGATAGGAACTATGGCTACACCTTC. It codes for CSASFRGDRNYGYTF.

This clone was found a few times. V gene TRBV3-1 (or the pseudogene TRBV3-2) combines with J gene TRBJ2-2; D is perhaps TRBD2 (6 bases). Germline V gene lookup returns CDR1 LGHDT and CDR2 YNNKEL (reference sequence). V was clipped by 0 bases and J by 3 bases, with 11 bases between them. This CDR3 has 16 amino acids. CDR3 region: CASSQEGGRDTGELFF. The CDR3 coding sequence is TGTGCCAGCAGCCAAGAGGGGGGACGGGACACCGGGGAGCTGTTTTTT.

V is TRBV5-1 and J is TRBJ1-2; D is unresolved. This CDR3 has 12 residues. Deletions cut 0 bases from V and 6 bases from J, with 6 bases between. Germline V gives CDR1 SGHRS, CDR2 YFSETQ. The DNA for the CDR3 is TGCGCCAGCAGCTTGGCCTTTGATGGCTACACCTTC. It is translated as CASSLAFDGYTF.

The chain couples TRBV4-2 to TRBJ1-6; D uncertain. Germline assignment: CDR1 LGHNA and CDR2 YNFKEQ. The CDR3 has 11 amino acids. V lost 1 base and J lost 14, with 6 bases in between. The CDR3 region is CASSQGLTLHF. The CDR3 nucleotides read TGTGCCAGCAGCCAAGGACTAACCCTCCACTTT.

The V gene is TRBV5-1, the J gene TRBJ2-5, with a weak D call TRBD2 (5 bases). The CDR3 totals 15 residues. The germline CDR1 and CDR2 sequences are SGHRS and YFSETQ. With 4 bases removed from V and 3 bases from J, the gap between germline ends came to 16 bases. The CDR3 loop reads CASSLRRRAEETQYF. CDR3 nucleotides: TGCGCCAGCAGCCTACGTAGGCGGGCCGAAGAGACCCAGTACTTC.

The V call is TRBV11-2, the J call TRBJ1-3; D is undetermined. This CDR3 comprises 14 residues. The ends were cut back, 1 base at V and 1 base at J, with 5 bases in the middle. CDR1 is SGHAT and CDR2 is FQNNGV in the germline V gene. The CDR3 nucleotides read TGTGCCAGCAGCTTAGGATATTCTGGAAACACCATATATTTT. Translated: CASSLGYSGNTIYF.

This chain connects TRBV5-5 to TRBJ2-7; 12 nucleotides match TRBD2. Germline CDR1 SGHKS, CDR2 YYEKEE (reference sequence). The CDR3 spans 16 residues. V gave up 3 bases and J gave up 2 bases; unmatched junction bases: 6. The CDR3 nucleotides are TGTGCCAGCAGCTGGCTAGCGGGGGGGGTCCCCTACGAGCAGTACTTC. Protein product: CASSWLAGGVPYEQYF.

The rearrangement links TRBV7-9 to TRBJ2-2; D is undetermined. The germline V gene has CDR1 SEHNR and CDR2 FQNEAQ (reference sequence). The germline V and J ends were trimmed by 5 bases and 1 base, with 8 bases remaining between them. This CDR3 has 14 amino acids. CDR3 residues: CASSRYQNTGELFF. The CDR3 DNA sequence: TGTGCCAGCAGCCGATACCAGAACACCGGGGAGCTGTTTTTT. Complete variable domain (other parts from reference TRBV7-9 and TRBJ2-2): DTGVSQNPRHKITKRGQNVTFRCDPISEHNRLYWYRQTLGQGPEFLTYFQNEAQLEKSRLLSDRFSAERPKGSFSTLEIQRTEQGDSAMYLCASSRYQNTGELFFGEGSRLTVL.

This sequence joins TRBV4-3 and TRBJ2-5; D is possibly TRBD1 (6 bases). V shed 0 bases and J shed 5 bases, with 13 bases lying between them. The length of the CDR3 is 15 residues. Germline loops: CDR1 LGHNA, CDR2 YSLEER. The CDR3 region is CASSQDQHGGETQYF. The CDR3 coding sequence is TGCGCCAGCAGCCAAGATCAGCATGGGGGCGAGACCCAGTACTTC.

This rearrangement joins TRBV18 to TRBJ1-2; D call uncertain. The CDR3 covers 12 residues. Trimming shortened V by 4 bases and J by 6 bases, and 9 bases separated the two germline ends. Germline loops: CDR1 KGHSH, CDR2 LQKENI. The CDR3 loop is CASSLISNGYTF. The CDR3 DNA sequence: TGTGCCAGCTCACTCATATCGAATGGCTACACCTTC.

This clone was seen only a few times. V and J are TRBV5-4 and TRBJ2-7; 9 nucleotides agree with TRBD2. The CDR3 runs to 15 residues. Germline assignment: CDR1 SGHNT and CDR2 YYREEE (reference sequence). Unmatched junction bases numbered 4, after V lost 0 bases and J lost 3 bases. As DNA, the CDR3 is TGTGCCAGCAGCTTGGCCGAAGCGGGGGGCTACGAGCAGTACTTC. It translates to CASSLAEAGGYEQYF.

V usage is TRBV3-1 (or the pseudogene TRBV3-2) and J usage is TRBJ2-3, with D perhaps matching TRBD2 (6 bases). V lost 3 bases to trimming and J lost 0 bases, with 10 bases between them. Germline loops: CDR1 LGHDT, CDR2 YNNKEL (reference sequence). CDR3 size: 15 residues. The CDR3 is CASSQRDLSTDTQYF. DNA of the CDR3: TGTGCCAGCAGCCAGCGGGACCTAAGCACAGATACGCAGTATTTT.